This entry lists 4 T cell receptor beta chains sequenced from one sample in a study of shared clonotypes between healthy human individuals. TCRdb keeps only in-frame clones here, not all; method: immunoSEQ multiplex PCR. The table records around 2.1 million clones, around 95% of them present only once. Sequenced: naive CD4+ T cells sorted from blood. Specified subset: CD45RA+ positively selected. The receptors stem from a young man in good health.

The chain joins TRBV6-1 to TRBJ2-3; TRBD2 matches at 10 bases. This CDR3 comprises 13 residues. Per the germline V gene, CDR1 is MNHNS and CDR2 is SASEGT. The trim removed 5 bases at V and 5 bases at J, leaving 1 base unmatched. CDR3 protein: CASSLAGVDTQYF. CDR3 sequence (DNA): TGTGCCAGCAGTCTAGCGGGAGTAGATACGCAGTATTTT.

For this clone: The sample has other DNA sequences that encode this CDR3 too. The chain combines TRBV6-1 with TRBJ2-7; D unclear. Germline V gene sequence: CDR1 MNHNS, CDR2 SASEGT. Trimming stripped 0 bases from V and 4 bases from J, with 4 bases between. The CDR3 runs to 12 residues. CDR3 sequence (DNA): TGTGCCAGCAGTGAAGCGGCTTACGAGCAGTACTTC. This sequence encodes CASSEAAYEQYF.

The CDR3: CAWSGAGGSDTGELFF. The DNA of the CDR3 is TGTGCCTGGAGTGGAGCAGGGGGATCGGACACCGGGGAGCTGTTTTTT. This rearrangement joins TRBV30 to TRBJ2-2, with 7 positions matching TRBD1. V dropped 1 base and J dropped 3; count of bases not matched to a gene: 8. From germline, CDR1 is GTSNPN and CDR2 SVGIG (reference sequence). The CDR3 totals 16 residues. Together with reference TRBV30 and TRBJ2-2, the CDR3 gives the full variable domain: SQTIHQWPATLVQPVGSPLSLECTVEGTSNPNLYWYRQAAGRGLQLLFYSVGIGQISSEVPQNLSASRPQDRQFILSSKKLLLSDSGFYLCAWSGAGGSDTGELFFGEGSRLTVL.

This chain uses TRBV18 with TRBJ1-2; D gene unclear. The V and J ends lost 6 bases and 4 bases respectively, with 12 bases between them. CDR1 and CDR2 (germline): KGHSH, LQKENI. This CDR3 has 13 amino acids. CDR3 nucleotides: TGTGCCAGCTCGTCCAGCGGGTCCTATGGCTACACCTTC. It translates to CASSSSGSYGYTF.